These 15 T cell receptor beta chains share one sample of origin, sequenced in a study of beta chain features in type 1 diabetes. Expressed TCRB transcripts were sequenced after all isolated RNA was converted to cDNA. The data were produced by immunoSEQ multiplex PCR, yet TCRdb's version contains in-frame clones alone and is incomplete. The data hold about 180,000 clones, with roughly an eighth observed a single time. The sequenced sample was central memory CD4+ T cells from blood. The receptors originated from a woman aged 18-29 years in good health.

This clone has a handful of counts. This CDR3 is also generated by other DNA sequences in the sample. V gene TRBV6-5 combines with J gene TRBJ2-1; the match to TRBD1 covers 7 bases. Unmatched junction bases numbered 8, after V lost 2 bases and J lost 4 bases. The CDR3 totals 16 residues. Germline values: CDR1 MNHEY, CDR2 SVGAGI. CDR3 residues: CASSYPRGQGYNEQFF. The CDR3 DNA sequence: TGTGCCAGCAGTTACCCGAGGGGGCAGGGATACAATGAGCAGTTCTTC.

This clone was picked up a small number of times. This sequence joins TRBV2 and TRBJ2-5, with a possible D match to TRBD1 (5 bases). With 3 bases removed from V and 4 bases from J, the gap between germline ends came to 12 bases. The germline V gene encodes CDR1 SNHLY and CDR2 FYNNEI. The CDR3 totals 14 residues. The CDR3 bases are TGTGCCAGCAGTGAGGGGCAGATCCGAGAGACCCAGTACTTC. It translates to CASSEGQIRETQYF.

This clone showed up just a few times. The chain is built from TRBV5-1 and TRBJ2-5; D remains unclear. Trimming cost V 1 base and J 0 bases, with 7 bases left between them. The length of the CDR3 is 14 residues. Germline assignment: CDR1 SGHRS and CDR2 YFSETQ. The CDR3 is CASSLFLDQETQYF. DNA for the CDR3: TGCGCCAGCAGCTTGTTCCTAGACCAAGAGACCCAGTACTTC.

This clone was seen only a few times. The chain joins TRBV5-4 to TRBJ1-5, with D perhaps TRBD1 (6 bases). Trimming removed 4 bases at V and 6 bases at J, with 11 bases between. The CDR3 has 13 amino acids. CDR1 and CDR2 (germline): SGHNT, YYREEE (reference sequence). CDR3 loop: CASSGTPGQPQHF. The CDR3 DNA reads as TGTGCCAGCAGCGGGACACCGGGTCAGCCCCAGCATTTT.

This clone was detected only a few times. The chain is built from TRBV15 and TRBJ2-7; 9 nucleotides line up with TRBD1. Germline V gene lookup returns CDR1 LNHNV and CDR2 YYDKDF (reference sequence). The CDR3 covers 14 residues. Unmatched junction bases numbered 5, after V lost 5 bases and J lost 3 bases. The CDR3: CATSDPGQGYEQYF. The CDR3 DNA reads as TGTGCCACCAGCGACCCGGGACAGGGCTACGAGCAGTACTTC.

The chain joins TRBV7-8 to TRBJ2-7; 8 bases agree with TRBD2. Germline assignment: CDR1 SGHVS and CDR2 FQNEAQ. The V gene end was trimmed by 8 bases and the J gene end by 6 bases; junction bases not matched to a gene: 6. This CDR3 region has 12 residues. Written as DNA, the CDR3 is TGTGCCAGCGGGACTAGTCAGCGCGAGCAGTACTTC. Translation gives CASGTSQREQYF.

In its sample, this clone was seen a few times. The CDR3 loop is CASSPRVGRGDTEAFF. CDR3 nucleotides: TGTGCCAGCAGCCCCAGGGTGGGCAGGGGAGACACTGAAGCTTTCTTT. The chain has TRBV27 and TRBJ1-1, with D perhaps matching TRBD1 (6 bases). Trimming took 6 bases from V and 3 from J, leaving 20 bases between them. This CDR3 has 16 residues. Germline V gene sequence: CDR1 MNHEY, CDR2 SMNVEV (reference sequence).

This clone occurred a few times. This chain links TRBV7-2 with TRBJ1-1; D may be TRBD1 (6 bases). Trimming stripped 5 bases from V and 1 base from J, with 14 bases between. This CDR3 contains 15 residues. CDR1 SGHTA and CDR2 FQGNSA come from the germline V gene. The CDR3, as DNA: TGTGCCAGCAGCCCTCCAGGGGTAGCGAACACTGAAGCTTTCTTT. Translated, it gives CASSPPGVANTEAFF.

The chain is built from TRBV28 and TRBJ2-1; 9 bases align to TRBD1. CDR1 is MDHEN, CDR2 SYDVKM, per germline. The J segment lost 6 bases and the V segment lost 3 bases, leaving 9 bases of the junction unmatched. The CDR3 consists of 16 residues. This chain's CDR3 is CASSFPGQGTVNEQFF. The CDR3 coding sequence is TGTGCCAGCAGTTTCCCCGGACAGGGGACAGTCAATGAGCAGTTCTTC. The variable domain in full, completed from reference TRBV28 and TRBJ2-1, reads DVKVTQSSRYLVKRTGEKVFLECVQDMDHENMFWYRQDPGLGLRLIYFSYDVKMKEKGDIPEGYSVSREKKERFSLILESASTNQTSMYLCASSFPGQGTVNEQFFGPGTRLTVL.

This clone turned up a few times. CDR3 DNA: TGTGCCAGCAGCTTAGCGCCGGGAACCTACAATGAGCAGTTCTTC. Protein product: CASSLAPGTYNEQFF. This chain links TRBV11-1 with TRBJ2-1; D is possibly TRBD2 (5 bases). Germline V gene data show CDR1 as SGHAT and CDR2 as FQDESV (reference sequence). This CDR3 spans 15 amino acids. Between the trimmed V and J ends, which lost 0 bases and 2 bases, there was a span of 8 bases. Supplemented by reference TRBV11-1 and TRBJ2-1, the full variable domain reads EAEVAQSPRYKITEKSQAVAFWCDPISGHATLYWYRQILGQGPELLVQFQDESVVDDSQLPKDRFSAERLKGVDSTLKIQPAELGDSAMYLCASSLAPGTYNEQFFGPGTRLTVL.

The chain has TRBV7-2 and TRBJ1-5; 9 bases fit TRBD1. Per germline, CDR1 SGHTA and CDR2 FQGNSA. The junction had 5 bases not matched to a gene; V was cut back by 4 bases and J by 7 bases. CDR3 size: 14 residues. The CDR3: CASSSTGGGQPQHF. The CDR3 nucleotides read TGTGCCAGCAGCTCCACAGGGGGCGGGCAGCCCCAGCATTTT.

The chain links TRBV29-1 to TRBJ2-6; 9 bases match TRBD2. Germline V gives CDR1 SQVTM, CDR2 ANQGSEA. V lost 1 base and J lost 2; bases outside the gene matches: 3. The CDR3 runs 16 residues. CDR3 loop: CSVEVRGGAGANVLTF. CDR3 DNA sequence: TGCAGCGTTGAAGTGCGGGGGGGCGCTGGGGCCAACGTCCTGACTTTC.

The rearrangement uses TRBV5-1 and TRBJ2-7; TRBD1 is a possible D gene (6 bases). This CDR3 contains 15 residues. CDR1 SGHRS and CDR2 YFSETQ come from the germline V gene. Trimming removed 1 base from V and 3 bases from J, with 14 bases in between. The CDR3 loop reads CASSLSGGGLYEQYF. CDR3 in DNA: TGCGCCAGCAGCTTGAGTGGGGGCGGTCTCTACGAGCAGTACTTC.

This clone was counted between two and nine times. The chain employs TRBV6-6 and TRBJ2-2; 9 positions match TRBD2. Germline V gives CDR1 MNHNY, CDR2 SVGAGI (reference sequence). J lost 4 bases, V lost 4 bases, and 7 bases had no gene match. CDR3 length: 16 residues. CDR3 DNA: TGTGCCAGCAGTTTCTCGACTAGCGGCCTCACCGGGGAGCTGTTTTTT. This sequence encodes CASSFSTSGLTGELFF.

This clone was observed a few times. This chain uses TRBV7-9 with TRBJ2-7; 12 nucleotides agree with TRBD1. The CDR3 runs 15 residues. CDR1 is SEHNR, CDR2 FQNEAQ, per germline (reference sequence). With V trimmed by 5 bases and J by 3 bases, 5 bases remained unmatched. CDR3 sequence (DNA): TGTGCCAGCAGCCCAGGGACAGGGGGCCTCTACGAGCAGTACTTC. This encodes CASSPGTGGLYEQYF.